This T cell receptor beta chain was captured by sequencing in a study of preoperative IRX-2 immunotherapy in early breast cancer (dated by TCRdb to the late 2010s). V and J are truncated by 7 bases and 4 bases respectively, leaving an intervening sequence of 16 bases. The CDR3 has 14 amino acids, counting the end cysteine and phenylalanine. Only the CDR3 DNA stays, 42 bases, in frame from base 1. Sample treatment or condition, as interpreted from the label and publication: preoperative locoregional IRX-2 cytokine immunotherapy. The samples were obtained from a phase Ib study that tested preoperative, locoregional IRX-2 cytokine immunotherapy meant to prime immune responses. Donors were patients with early-stage breast cancer who received IRX-2 before surgery. About this clone itself: Its antigen has not been determined. No per-base quality is available; no much larger clone lies one base away.

The library was generated by the immunoSEQ multiplex PCR assay. The source is immuneACCESS, and TCRdb retained only in-frame sequences with V and J called. Part of the clones is not carried over; for the studies checked, unresolved V genes explain less than half of this, and the remainder is unexplained. The sample table contains 75,000 to 100,000 clones; only one count was recorded for roughly 85% of them. The biggest ten clones account for roughly 1.9% of the sample. The sequencing here drew on tumor tissue, taken after IRX-2 immunotherapy. The source is a human donor with breast cancer. The chain is assembled from TRBV6-7 and TRBJ1-2; TRBD1 is perhaps the D gene, given 5 matching bases. TRBV6-7 falls under the ORF class, with uncertain function. Read as DNA, the sequence is TGTGCCAGCACCACTAAGGGCAGGGTCTATGGCTACACCTTC. Translated, it gives CASTTKGRVYGYTF.